The 11 T cell receptor beta chains listed next were all sequenced from one sample in a study of shared T cell receptors in the human thymus. Assay: immunoSEQ multiplex PCR; the TCRdb copy retains only in-frame clones and omits some. Of roughly 560,000 clones in the sample, more than 75% were seen once. The data were also submitted as part of a second study, on human thymus T cells.

Sequencing used thymocytes. These receptors were collected from a boy in the first two years of life with a congenital heart defect.

This clone has more than one count but fewer than ten. This chain joins TRBV7-2 and TRBJ2-7, with 13 bases fitting TRBD2. CDR3 length: 14 residues. Per the germline V gene, CDR1 is SGHTA and CDR2 is FQGNSA. With V trimmed by 4 bases and J by 5 bases, 2 bases remained unmatched. In DNA, the CDR3 is TGTGCCAGCAGCTCTACTAGCGGGAGGGACGAGCAGTACTTC. It codes for CASSSTSGRDEQYF. Variable domain in full (rest from reference TRBV7-2 and TRBJ2-7): GAGVSQSPSNKVTEKGKDVELRCDPISGHTALYWYRQSLGQGLEFLIYFQGNSAPDKSGLPSDRFSAERTGGSVSTLTIQRTQQEDSAVYLCASSSTSGRDEQYFGPGTRLTVT.

V and J are TRBV19 and TRBJ1-5; 7 nucleotides line up with TRBD1. The germline V gene has CDR1 LNHDA and CDR2 SQIVND (reference sequence). The CDR3 consists of 18 residues. V gave up 3 bases and J gave up 0 bases; unmatched junction bases: 11. CDR3 amino acids: CASSIRLGTDNSNQPQHF. In nucleotides, the CDR3 is TGTGCCAGTAGTATTCGACTTGGGACAGATAATAGCAATCAGCCCCAGCATTTT. Full variable domain (outside the CDR3, taken from reference TRBV19 and TRBJ1-5): DGGITQSPKYLFRKEGQNVTLSCEQNLNHDAMYWYRQDPGQGLRLIYYSQIVNDFQKGDIAEGYSVSREKKESFPLTVTSAQKNPTAFYLCASSIRLGTDNSNQPQHFGDGTRLSIL.

The gene calls are TRBV29-1 and TRBJ1-1, with a possible D match to TRBD1 (6 bases). This CDR3 has 12 residues. V shed 3 bases and J shed 4 bases, with 9 bases lying between them. Germline-derived CDR1 and CDR2 are SQVTM and ANQGSEA. CDR3 amino acids: CSVEQGPTEAFF. CDR3 DNA sequence: TGCAGCGTTGAGCAGGGGCCCACTGAAGCTTTCTTT.

V gene TRBV6-6 combines with J gene TRBJ2-7; D perhaps matches TRBD2 (6 bases). This CDR3 has 15 residues. Germline V lookup: CDR1 MNHNY, CDR2 SVGAGI (reference sequence). The V end lost 4 bases, the J end lost 0 bases, and 13 bases lay between the germline ends. CDR3 bases: TGTGCCAGCAGTTGGCAGGGACTTTCCTCCTACGAGCAGTACTTC. Its protein product is CASSWQGLSSYEQYF.

The V gene is TRBV27, the J gene TRBJ2-7; 12 positions match TRBD2. Germline V gene sequence: CDR1 MNHEY, CDR2 SMNVEV (reference sequence). V lost 6 bases and J lost 3; bases outside the gene matches: 3. This CDR3 contains 14 residues. The CDR3 spells CASSRLAGDYEQYF. The CDR3 nucleotides are TGTGCCAGCAGCCGACTAGCGGGGGACTACGAGCAGTACTTC.

The V and J genes are TRBV20-1 and TRBJ2-3; D unresolved. The CDR3 length is 11 residues. CDR1 and CDR2 from the germline V gene are DFQATT and SNEGSKA (reference sequence). The ends were cut back, 5 bases at V and 5 bases at J, with 8 bases in the middle. In DNA form, the CDR3 reads TGCAGTGCTCGCAGAAGAGATACGCAGTATTTT. This gives the protein CSARRRDTQYF.

CDR3 protein: CASSLREAFF. CDR3 nucleotide sequence: TGTGCCAGCAGCTTACGGGAAGCTTTCTTT. The J gene is TRBJ1-1, the V gene TRBV7-9; D is uncertain. Germline V gene sequence: CDR1 SEHNR, CDR2 FQNEAQ (reference sequence). Trimming left V 2 bases short and J 8 bases short, with 3 bases between. The CDR3 loop spans 10 amino acids.

This clone appeared a few times. In DNA form, the CDR3 reads TGTGCCAGCAGAATGGGGACTTACACCGGGGAGCTGTTTTTT. This encodes CASRMGTYTGELFF. V usage is TRBV28 and J usage is TRBJ2-2; D is possibly TRBD2 (6 bases). Looked up from germline, CDR1 is MDHEN and CDR2 is SYDVKM. V lost 6 bases and J lost 3, with 11 bases in between. The CDR3 sequence is 14 residues long.

The chain combines TRBV27 with TRBJ2-7; TRBD1 is a possible D gene (6 bases). Germline loops: CDR1 MNHEY, CDR2 SMNVEV (reference sequence). This CDR3 comprises 16 residues. V lost 0 bases and J 1 base, leaving 13 bases between the germline ends. CDR3 sequence (DNA): TGTGCCAGCAGTTTATCCACAGGGAAAGGATCCTACGAGCAGTACTTC. It yields the protein CASSLSTGKGSYEQYF.

The chain uses TRBV9 and TRBJ1-4; D not resolved. V was trimmed by 3 bases and J by 7 bases, leaving 10 bases between them. The CDR3 extends over 13 amino acids. Germline V gene data show CDR1 as SGDLS and CDR2 as YYNGEE. CDR3 amino acids: CASSAAGIEKLFF. The CDR3 nucleotides read TGTGCCAGCAGCGCCGCCGGGATTGAAAAACTGTTTTTT.

This chain links TRBV2 with TRBJ1-2; D possibly corresponds to TRBD1 (6 bases). The V end was cut by 7 bases, the J end by 2 bases, with 11 bases between. CDR1 and CDR2 (germline): SNHLY, FYNNEI. The CDR3 is made up of 13 amino acids. CDR3 residues: CASTFDRNYGYTF. CDR3 coding DNA: TGTGCCAGCACCTTTGACAGGAACTATGGCTACACCTTC. The entire variable domain, with the rest obtained from reference TRBV2 and TRBJ1-2, is as follows: EPEVTQTPSHQVTQMGQEVILRCVPISNHLYFYWYRQILGQKVEFLVSFYNNEISEKSEIFDDQFSVERPDGSNFTLKIRSTKLEDSAMYFCASTFDRNYGYTFGSGTRLTVV.